The 2 T cell receptor beta chains below were found in one sample sequenced in a study of pediatric ulcerative colitis. The table came from immunoSEQ multiplex PCR; TCRdb's copy has only in-frame clones and leaves some out. The data contain some 10,000 clones, roughly 80% of them singletons. Rectal tissue came from one to two pinch biopsies taken at colonoscopy. Sequencing used gut tissue. These receptors were obtained from a girl aged 10-17 years who was a control in a study of pediatric ulcerative colitis.

V is TRBV11-1 and J is TRBJ2-1, with 9 nucleotides matching TRBD1. Trimming removed 10 bases from V and 7 bases from J; junction bases left unmatched: 14. CDR1 and CDR2 (germline): SGHAT, FQDESV (reference sequence). The CDR3 has 15 amino acids. CDR3 residues: CATSPGDRVGNEQFF. The CDR3 nucleotides read TGTGCCACCTCGCCCGGGGACAGGGTCGGAAATGAGCAGTTCTTC.

The J gene is TRBJ2-3, the V gene TRBV6-6, with 12 bases aligning to TRBD1. J lost 6 bases, V lost 2 bases, and 6 bases had no gene match. CDR1 and CDR2 (germline): MNHNY, SVGAGI (reference sequence). This CDR3 has 16 amino acids. DNA of the CDR3: TGTGCCAGCAGTTACCCCCCGGGACAGGGGGCGGATACGCAGTATTTT. Translating it yields CASSYPPGQGADTQYF.